Detailed here is one TCR beta chain. These data come from a study of blood T cell repertoires in COVID-19. Study details: The origin of the acute and convalescent COVID-19 samples was the United States, Italy and Spain. From T cells, B-cell-depleted T cells, or PBMCs came the material, which was cDNA or gDNA.

CDR3 length: 13 residues. Germline V gene sequence: CDR1 KGHSH, CDR2 LQKENI. Trimming cost V 5 bases and J 3 bases, with 11 bases left between them. Per the original methods: Amplification of reference gene primers provided the estimated nucleated cell counts. Assay used: immunoSEQ multiplex PCR; TCRdb lists only in-frame clones, some missing. The DNA was the basis for D and trimming; V, J and clone size are from that table. Counted here are about 270,000 clones, roughly 86% occurring once; the ten biggest clones make up around 10%. The chain is built from TRBV18 and TRBJ2-7, with D possibly TRBD2 on 6 matching bases. This sequence was found in a man aged 40-49 years who had recovered from COVID-19. Source material: peripheral blood. CDR3 coding DNA: TGTGCCAGCTCAGGGCGGGGTTTCTACGAGCAGTACTTC. This gives the protein CASSGRGFYEQYF.